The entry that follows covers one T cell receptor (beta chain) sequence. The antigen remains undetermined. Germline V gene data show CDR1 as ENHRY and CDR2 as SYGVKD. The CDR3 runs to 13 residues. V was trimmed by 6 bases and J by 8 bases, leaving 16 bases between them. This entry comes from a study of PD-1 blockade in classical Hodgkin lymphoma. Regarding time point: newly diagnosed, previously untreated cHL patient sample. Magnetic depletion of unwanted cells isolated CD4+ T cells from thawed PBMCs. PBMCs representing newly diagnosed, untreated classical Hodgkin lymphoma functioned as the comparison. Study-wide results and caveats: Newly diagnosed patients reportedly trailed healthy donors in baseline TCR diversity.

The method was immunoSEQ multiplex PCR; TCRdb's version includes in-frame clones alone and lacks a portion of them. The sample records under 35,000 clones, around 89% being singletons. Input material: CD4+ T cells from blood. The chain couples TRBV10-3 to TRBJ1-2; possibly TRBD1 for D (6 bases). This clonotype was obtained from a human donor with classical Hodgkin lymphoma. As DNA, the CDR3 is TGTGCCATCAGCCTCCGGCCAGGGGAAGGCTACACCTTC. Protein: CAISLRPGEGYTF.